Each of the 23 T cell receptor beta chains below was sequenced from the same sample in a study of cytomegalovirus exposure and HLA in healthy donors. The assay was immunoSEQ multiplex PCR, and TCRdb's table has in-frame clones only and misses some. The sample contains 250,000 to 400,000 clones, roughly 90% of which appear only once. The material sequenced was PBMCs. These receptors were collected from a man aged 25-45 years in good health and CMV-seronegative.

Only one count was recorded for this clone. V gene TRBV7-9 combines with J gene TRBJ1-1; D uncertain. V was shortened by 7 bases and J by 0 bases, with 15 bases between the two germline ends. Germline assignment: CDR1 SEHNR and CDR2 FQNEAQ (reference sequence). The CDR3 is 15 residues long. The CDR3 sequence: CASNPTRQMNTEAFF. The CDR3 DNA reads TGTGCCAGCAACCCCACTAGGCAGATGAACACTGAAGCTTTCTTT.

The genes are TRBV5-1 and TRBJ2-5; no clear D gene. CDR1 is SGHRS, CDR2 YFSETQ, per germline. The CDR3 totals 12 residues. V lost 0 bases and J lost 5, with 5 bases in between. Written as DNA, the CDR3 is TGCGCCAGCAGCTTGGACGGGGAGACCCAGTACTTC. It codes for CASSLDGETQYF.

The chain carries TRBV11-2 and TRBJ1-6; unclear D gene. The CDR3 has 14 residues. V dropped 5 bases and J dropped 5 bases, with 10 bases sitting between them. CDR1 and CDR2 (germline): SGHAT, FQNNGV. The CDR3 nucleotides read TGTGCCAGCAGCCAAGCATTAAATAATTCACCCCTCCACTTT. Translating it yields CASSQALNNSPLHF.

The chain is built from TRBV18 and TRBJ2-5; a possible D gene is TRBD1 (5 bases). The CDR3 extends over 15 amino acids. In germline, CDR1 is KGHSH, CDR2 LQKENI. V was cut by 4 bases and J by 1 base, with 13 bases left in between. The CDR3: CASSLLTETQETQYF. CDR3 DNA: TGTGCCAGCTCACTACTGACAGAGACCCAAGAGACCCAGTACTTC.

The chain has TRBV19 and TRBJ2-1, with D possibly being TRBD1 (6 bases). The V gene lost 10 bases and the J gene lost 5 bases, with 18 bases spanning the gap. Germline V lookup: CDR1 LNHDA, CDR2 SQIVND (reference sequence). The CDR3 runs 14 residues. The CDR3 protein is CATRWAGANNEQFF. As DNA, the CDR3 is TGTGCCACCCGGTGGGCAGGGGCTAACAATGAGCAGTTCTTC.

The genes are TRBV7-2 and TRBJ2-3, with D possibly TRBD1 on 5 matching bases. Trimming took off 0 bases at V and 1 base at J, with 8 bases between the two ends. This CDR3 spans 15 amino acids. Germline lookup yields CDR1 SGHTA and CDR2 FQGNSA. CDR3 in amino acids: CASSLAIRGTDTQYF. In DNA form, the CDR3 reads TGTGCCAGCAGCTTAGCGATCAGGGGCACAGATACGCAGTATTTT.

The CDR3 sequence is CASRGGTAFEKLFF. The CDR3 DNA sequence: TGTGCCAGCAGGGGGGGGACGGCCTTTGAAAAACTGTTTTTT. The chain carries TRBV6-5 and TRBJ1-4, with a possible D match to TRBD1 (5 bases). CDR1 MNHEY and CDR2 SVGAGI come from the germline V gene. CDR3 length: 14 amino acids. Trimming left V 6 bases short and J 7 bases short, with 15 bases between.

The CDR3 loop is CASSPQGASGYTF. The CDR3 region has the DNA TGTGCCAGCAGCCCACAGGGGGCGTCGGGCTACACCTTC. The rearrangement joins TRBV14 to TRBJ1-2; TRBD1 matches at 9 bases. The trim removed 4 bases at V and 8 bases at J, leaving 5 bases unmatched. CDR1 SGHDN and CDR2 FVKESK come from the germline V gene. The CDR3 contains 13 residues.

The V and J genes are TRBV29-1 and TRBJ1-1; a weak D match, TRBD1 (6 bases). This CDR3 has 14 residues. With 7 bases removed from V and 4 bases from J, the gap between germline ends came to 19 bases. In germline, CDR1 is SQVTM, CDR2 ANQGSEA. DNA of the CDR3: TGCAGCGGTGTAGGAATAGGGGGGGGCACTGAAGCTTTCTTT. It is translated as CSGVGIGGGTEAFF.

The V call is TRBV27, the J call TRBJ2-2; D is undetermined. Trimming took 3 bases from V and 5 from J, leaving 7 bases between them. Germline V gene data show CDR1 as MNHEY and CDR2 as SMNVEV (reference sequence). The CDR3 has 13 amino acids. In nucleotides, the CDR3 is TGTGCCAGCAGTTTCAGAGGTACCGGGGAGCTGTTTTTT. It encodes CASSFRGTGELFF.

This rearrangement joins TRBV27 to TRBJ1-5; D is uncertain. Germline V gene data show CDR1 as MNHEY and CDR2 as SMNVEV (reference sequence). This CDR3 is 15 amino acids long. V was shortened by 5 bases and J by 4 bases, with 15 bases between the two germline ends. The CDR3 DNA reads as TGTGCCAGCAGTCTCCTTTTCGGGAGGAATCAGCCCCAGCATTTT. It specifies CASSLLFGRNQPQHF.

The chain combines TRBV7-6 with TRBJ2-7; 9 bases agree with TRBD1. CDR1 SGHVS and CDR2 FNYEAQ come from the germline V gene. Trimming cost V 5 bases and J 0 bases; bases outside gene matches: 5. The CDR3 totals 15 residues. DNA for the CDR3: TGTGCCAGCAGCCTAAGGACAGGGGACTCCTACGAGCAGTACTTC. Its protein product is CASSLRTGDSYEQYF.

The chain couples TRBV6-5 to TRBJ1-4; D unresolved. CDR1 is MNHEY and CDR2 is SVGAGI in the germline V gene. Between the trimmed V and J ends, which lost 7 bases and 4 bases, there was a span of 7 bases. This CDR3 is built from 12 residues. CDR3: CASKQFNEKLFF. The DNA of the CDR3 is TGTGCCAGCAAACAGTTTAATGAAAAACTGTTTTTT.

The chain is built from TRBV5-1 and TRBJ1-2; 8 bases fit TRBD1. V trimming: 4 bases; J trimming: 6 bases; junction bases outside the gene matches: 8. Germline CDR1 SGHRS, CDR2 YFSETQ. CDR3 length equals 14 residues. CDR3 in DNA: TGCGCCAGCAGCCCGGGGACAGGAAACCATGGCTACACCTTC. Protein: CASSPGTGNHGYTF.

This clone was found once. The chain combines TRBV2 with TRBJ2-7, with D possibly being TRBD2 (5 bases). The CDR3 has 14 amino acids. The germline V gene has CDR1 SNHLY and CDR2 FYNNEI. V was cut by 3 bases and J by 7 bases, with 16 bases left in between. The DNA for the CDR3 is TGTGCCAGCAGTGATGGTAGCGCGTATAGAGAGCAGTACTTC. Its translation: CASSDGSAYREQYF.

The chain links TRBV6-5 to TRBJ2-7; possibly TRBD1 for D (5 bases). Between the trimmed V and J ends, which lost 0 bases and 3 bases, there was a span of 12 bases. The V gene's germline CDR1 is MNHEY and CDR2 SVGAGI. This CDR3 contains 15 residues. CDR3 sequence: CASSYSAGFRYEQYF. Written as DNA, the CDR3 is TGTGCCAGCAGTTACTCGGCAGGGTTTCGCTACGAGCAGTACTTC.

This CDR3 reads CASGSPPSSTGWAGSGELFF. The CDR3 DNA follows: TGTGCTAGTGGTTCCCCCCCATCCTCGACAGGGTGGGCCGGAAGCGGGGAGCTGTTTTTT. V gene TRBV12-5 combines with J gene TRBJ2-2, with 7 positions matching TRBD1. The germline V gene encodes CDR1 LGHNT and CDR2 FRNRAP. This CDR3 has 20 amino acids. V trimming: 4 bases; J trimming: 7 bases; junction bases outside the gene matches: 24.

The sample holds one count of this clone. V is TRBV6-5 and J is TRBJ2-7, with D hard to call. Trimming took off 8 bases at V and 0 bases at J, with 5 bases between the two ends. Germline V gives CDR1 MNHEY, CDR2 SVGAGI. The CDR3 has 11 amino acids. The DNA for the CDR3 is TGTGCCAGCGAGGACTCCTACGAGCAGTACTTC. This encodes CASEDSYEQYF.

This clone has only one observation. In the same sample, other DNA sequences code for this CDR3. The chain is built from TRBV12-5 and TRBJ1-4, with 9 nucleotides matching TRBD1. The ends lost 5 bases at V and 8 bases at J; junction bases unmatched: 6. The germline V gene has CDR1 LGHNT and CDR2 FRNRAP. CDR3 length: 14 amino acids. CDR3 bases: TGTGCTAGTGGTCCCGGGACAGGGAGGGAAAAACTGTTTTTT. Residues: CASGPGTGREKLFF.

The genes are TRBV18 and TRBJ1-1; D call uncertain. Per germline, CDR1 KGHSH and CDR2 LQKENI. The CDR3 covers 12 residues. V lost 6 bases and J lost 4, with 9 bases in between. As DNA, the CDR3 is TGTGCCAGCTCCGGAGGAGTCACTGAAGCTTTCTTT. The encoded protein is CASSGGVTEAFF.

This chain's CDR3 is CASSRDSNYEQYF. As DNA, the CDR3 is TGTGCCAGCAGCCGGGACAGCAACTACGAGCAGTACTTC. The genes are TRBV11-2 and TRBJ2-7, with TRBD1 matching over 7 bases. After removal of 5 bases from V and 3 bases from J, the junction contained 4 bases not matched to a gene. This CDR3 spans 13 amino acids. The germline gives CDR1 SGHAT, CDR2 FQNNGV.

This chain uses TRBV19 with TRBJ1-1; D remains ambiguous. The V end was cut by 5 bases, the J end by 6 bases, with 16 bases between. The V gene's germline CDR1 is LNHDA and CDR2 SQIVND (reference sequence). The CDR3 extends over 14 amino acids. CDR3: CASSGLGLQPEAFF. CDR3 bases: TGTGCCAGTAGTGGGCTGGGTTTACAACCTGAAGCTTTCTTT.

The chain joins TRBV5-1 to TRBJ2-5; 7 bases are shared with TRBD1. The CDR3 length is 14 residues. V lost 4 bases and J lost 5; bases outside the gene matches: 8. The germline gives CDR1 SGHRS, CDR2 YFSETQ. CDR3 sequence: CASSPTGTWETQYF. CDR3 bases: TGCGCCAGCAGCCCGACAGGGACGTGGGAGACCCAGTACTTC.